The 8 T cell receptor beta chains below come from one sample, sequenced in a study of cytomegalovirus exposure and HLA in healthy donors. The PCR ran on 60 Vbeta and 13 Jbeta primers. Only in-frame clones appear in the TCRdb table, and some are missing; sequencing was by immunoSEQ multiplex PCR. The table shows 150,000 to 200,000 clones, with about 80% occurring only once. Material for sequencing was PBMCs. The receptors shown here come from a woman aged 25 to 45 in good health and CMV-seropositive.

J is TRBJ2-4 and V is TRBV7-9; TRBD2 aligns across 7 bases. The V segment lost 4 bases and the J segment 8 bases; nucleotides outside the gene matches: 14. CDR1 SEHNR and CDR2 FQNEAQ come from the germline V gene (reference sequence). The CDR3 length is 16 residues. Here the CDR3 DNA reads TGTGCCAGCAGCTCTCTTGCATCTAGCGGATCATACATTCAGTACTTC. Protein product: CASSSLASSGSYIQYF.

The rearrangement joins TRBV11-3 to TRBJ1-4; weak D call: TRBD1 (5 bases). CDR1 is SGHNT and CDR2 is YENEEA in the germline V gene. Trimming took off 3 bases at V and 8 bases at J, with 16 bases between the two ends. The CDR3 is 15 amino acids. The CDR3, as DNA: TGTGCCAGCAGCTTGGGTGACAGCCCTCGGGAAAAACTGTTTTTT. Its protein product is CASSLGDSPREKLFF.

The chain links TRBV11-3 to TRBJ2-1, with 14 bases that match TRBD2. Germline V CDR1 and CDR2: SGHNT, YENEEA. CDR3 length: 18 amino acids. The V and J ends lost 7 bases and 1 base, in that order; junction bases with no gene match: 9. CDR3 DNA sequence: TGTGCCAGCACCTCCGGGACTAGCGGGGGAGAGTCCTACAATGAGCAGTTCTTC. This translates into CASTSGTSGGESYNEQFF.

CDR3 loop: CAWRELGDEKLFF. CDR3 coding DNA: TGTGCCTGGAGGGAGTTAGGGGATGAAAAACTGTTTTTT. The chain joins TRBV30 to TRBJ1-4; weak D call: TRBD1 (5 bases). This CDR3 spans 13 amino acids. CDR1 GTSNPN and CDR2 SVGIG come from the germline V gene (reference sequence). The V gene lost 3 bases and the J gene lost 6 bases, with 11 bases spanning the gap.

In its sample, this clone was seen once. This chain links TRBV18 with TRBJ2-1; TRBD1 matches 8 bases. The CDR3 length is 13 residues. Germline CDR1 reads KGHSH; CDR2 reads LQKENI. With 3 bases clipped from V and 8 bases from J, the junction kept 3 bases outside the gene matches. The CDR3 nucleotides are TGTGCCAGCTCACCGGGACAGGATGATGAGCAGTTCTTC. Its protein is CASSPGQDDEQFF.

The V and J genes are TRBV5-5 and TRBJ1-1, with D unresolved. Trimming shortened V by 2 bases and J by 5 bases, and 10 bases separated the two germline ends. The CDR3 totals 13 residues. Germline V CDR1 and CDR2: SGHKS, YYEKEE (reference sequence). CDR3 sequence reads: CASSLVQLTEAFF. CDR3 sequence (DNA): TGTGCCAGCAGCTTAGTACAGTTGACTGAAGCTTTCTTT.

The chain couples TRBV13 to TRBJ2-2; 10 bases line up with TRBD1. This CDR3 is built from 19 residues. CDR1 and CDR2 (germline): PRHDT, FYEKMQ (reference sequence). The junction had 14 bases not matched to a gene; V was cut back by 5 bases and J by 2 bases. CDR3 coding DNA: TGTGCCAGCAGCCAAGTTGGGGACAGGGGATCAGAAAACACCGGGGAGCTGTTTTTT. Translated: CASSQVGDRGSENTGELFF.

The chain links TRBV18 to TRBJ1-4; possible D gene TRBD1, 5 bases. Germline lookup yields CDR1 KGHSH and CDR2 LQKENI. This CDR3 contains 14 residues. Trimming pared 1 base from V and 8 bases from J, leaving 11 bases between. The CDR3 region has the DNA TGTGCCAGCTCACCACGGGGCGGTGGGGAAAAACTGTTTTTT. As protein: CASSPRGGGEKLFF. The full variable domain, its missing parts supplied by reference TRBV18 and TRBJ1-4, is NAGVMQNPRHLVRRRGQEARLRCSPMKGHSHVYWYRQLPEEGLKFMVYLQKENIIDESGMPKERFSAEFPKEGPSILRIQQVVRGDSAAYFCASSPRGGGEKLFFGSGTQLSVL.